The clone carrying this T cell receptor (beta chain) has more than one count but fewer than ten. Specified time point: patch test 3, about 24 weeks after DPC sensitization. Treatment given: therapeutic diphenylcyclopropenone sensitization with weekly scalp DPC. Blood sampling preceded each patch test application. Looked up from germline, CDR1 is MGHRA and CDR2 is YSYEKL. Trimming removed 1 base from V and 2 bases from J; junction bases left unmatched: 7. This CDR3 comprises 16 residues. This sample stems from a study of human T cells and chemical hapten exposure. Overall study context: An area of 2 cm by less than 2.5 cm on upper inner arm skin received 2% DPC for sensitization. The study traced per-sample TCR yield variation mainly to small differences in pooled library volumes.

A single record per CDR3 protein comes from TCRdb applying MiXCR to the RACE reads. The data hold under 200,000 distinct CDR3 sequences, with 28% observed a single time. Specimen: whole blood, collected in connection with sensitization to the hapten diphenylcyclopropenone (DPC). The sequence derives from a woman between 18 and 30 years old with alopecia areata. Some clones in this sample may be carry-over from other donors' samples. The chain has TRBV4-1 and TRBJ2-5, with 7 bases aligning to TRBD2. CDR3 in DNA: TGCGCCAGCAGCCAAGTTGAGCGGGGCCGACAAGAGACCCAGTACTTC. Residues: CASSQVERGRQETQYF.